The rows below give T cell receptor beta chains drawn from one sample of a study of CD8+CD57+ T cells in acquired aplastic anemia. A single record per CDR3 protein comes from TCRdb applying MiXCR to the reads. The sample holds approximately 470,000 distinct CDR3 sequences, around 33% seen once. Material for sequencing was sorted CD4+, CD8+, or CD8+CD57+ T cells (not recorded which) from PBMCs. These receptors came from a human donor with aplastic anemia. Each CDR3 is given with its conserved first and last residue. Each record gives: clone size, V gene, J gene, D gene, CDR3 protein, CDR3 DNA. The D gene is left open where the match is weak. Clone size is given for some rows only: seen once, a few or many times, or a class if the clone is expanded.

.	TRBV20-1	TRBJ1-3	TRBD1	CSANSGGDRAGNTIYF	TGCAGTGCCAACTCGGGGGGGGACAGGGCTGGAAACACCATATATTTT
many	TRBV5-1	TRBJ1-5	TRBD1	CASSFGTGNQPQHF	TGTGCCAGCAGTTTCGGGACAGGGAATCAGCCCCAGCATTTT
.	TRBV7-2	TRBJ2-7	.	CASSLVLEGRVIDEQYF	TGTGCCAGCAGCTTAGTGCTTGAGGGTAGAGTTATAGACGAGCAGTACTTC
.	TRBV5-4	TRBJ2-1	TRBD2	CATTGEGYNEQFF	TGTGCCACCACTGGGGAGGGGTACAATGAGCAGTTCTTT
.	TRBV20-1	TRBJ2-5	.	CSASTEGRSETQYF	TGCAGTGCCAGCACGGAAGGTCGCTCGGAGACCCAGTACTTC
.	TRBV7-4	TRBJ1-1	TRBD1	CASSLPGQGQEAFF	TGTGCCAGCAGCTTACCCGGACAGGGGCAAGAAGCTTTCTTT
.	TRBV9	TRBJ2-7	TRBD1	CASSVSQGAYEQYF	TGTGCCAGCAGCGTCTCACAGGGGGCATACGAGCAGTACTTC
once	TRBV29-1	TRBJ2-3	.	CSVEWGADTQYF	TGCAGCGTTGAATGGGGCGCAGATACGCAGTATTTT
few	TRBV7-9	TRBJ2-3	TRBD2	CASSLGLAGGSTDTQYF	TGTGCCAGCAGCCTCGGACTAGCGGGAGGAAGCACAGATACGCAGTATTTT
many	TRBV19	TRBJ1-1	.	CASSIGGLYTEAFF	TGTGCCAGTAGTATCGGGGGTTTGTACACTGAAGCTTTCTTT
.	TRBV11-2	TRBJ2-7	TRBD2	CASSSLLAGGSYEQYF	TGTGCCAGCAGCTCCCTACTAGCGGGGGGCTCCTACGAGCAGTACTTC
few	TRBV7-7	TRBJ2-2	TRBD2	CASSTALAGDTGELFF	TGTGCTAGCAGCACCGCACTAGCGGGGGATACCGGGGAGCTGTTTTTT
many	TRBV7-9	TRBJ1-2	.	CASSLKDTPAGYTF	TGTGCCAGCAGCTTAAAGGACACCCCGGCGGGCTACACCTTC
.	TRBV5-1	TRBJ1-1	.	CASRAQFENTEAFF	TGCGCCAGCAGAGCGCAGTTCGAAAACACTGAAGCTTTCTTT
many	TRBV19	TRBJ1-5	.	CASSIGVQPQHF	TGTGCCAGTAGTATAGGGGTTCAGCCCCAGCATTTT
many	TRBV29-1	TRBJ1-2	.	CSVVDTGMVGGYTF	TGCAGCGTCGTCGATACAGGGATGGTAGGAGGCTACACCTTC
many	TRBV20-1	TRBJ2-7	.	CSASVSFNSYEQYF	TGCAGTGCTAGTGTAAGTTTCAACTCCTACGAGCAGTACTTC
.	TRBV9	TRBJ1-4	.	CASSVTEQGGYEKLFF	TGTGCCAGCAGCGTCACAGAACAGGGAGGGTATGAAAAACTGTTTTTT
.	TRBV5-4	TRBJ1-3	.	CASSQANGQTIYF	TGTGCCAGCAGCCAAGCTAACGGGCAGACCATATATTTT
.	TRBV9	TRBJ1-3	.	CASSDSPVGNTIYF	TGTGCCAGCAGCGATTCCCCGGTGGGAAACACCATATATTTT
many	TRBV2	TRBJ1-2	.	CASSEGGTNYGYTF	TGTGCCAGCAGTGAAGGAGGAACGAACTATGGCTACACCTTC
many	TRBV27	TRBJ1-2	.	CASSSRGSYGYTF	TGTGCCAGCAGTTCCCGTGGTAGCTATGGCTACACCTTC
.	TRBV10-3	TRBJ1-2	TRBD1	CAISDPSQGGFGYTF	TGTGCCATCAGTGACCCTAGCCAGGGGGGCTTTGGCTACACCTTC
many	TRBV2	TRBJ2-6	.	CASISMGANVLTF	TGTGCCAGCATTAGTATGGGGGCCAACGTCCTGACTTTC
.	TRBV4-1	TRBJ1-2	.	CASSQDNFYGYIF	TGCGCCAGCAGCCAGGACAACTTCTATGGCTACATCTTC
.	TRBV3-1	TRBJ1-5	.	CASSQGVQPQHF	TGTGCCAGCAGCCAAGGGGTGCAGCCCCAGCATTTT
.	TRBV15	TRBJ2-3	.	CATSSATGPTDTQYF	TGTGCCACCAGCAGTGCGACAGGACCCACAGATACGCAGTATTTT
.	TRBV20-1	TRBJ2-1	.	CSATGPVNEQFF	TGCAGTGCCACCGGGCCGGTCAATGAGCAGTTCTTC
many	TRBV7-3	TRBJ1-1	.	CASSLTMNTEAFF	TGTGCCAGCAGCCTCACTATGAACACTGAAGCTTTCTTT
many	TRBV2	TRBJ2-3	.	CASSEQGGTDTQYF	TGTGCCAGCAGTGAGCAGGGTGGCACAGATACGCAGTATTTT
.	TRBV7-9	TRBJ2-5	.	CASSNRGTETQYF	TGTGCCAGCAGTAATAGGGGCACCGAGACCCAGTACTTC
few	TRBV6-5	TRBJ2-5	.	CASRAAVREETQYF	TGTGCCAGCCGGGCGGCGGTGAGGGAAGAGACCCAGTACTTC
.	TRBV11-2	TRBJ1-1	TRBD1	CASSKTGQGLNTEAFF	TGTGCCAGCAGCAAAACGGGACAGGGATTAAACACTGAAGCTTTCTTT
few	TRBV20-1	TRBJ2-3	.	CSARDWGGVSDTQYF	TGCAGTGCTAGAGATTGGGGGGGCGTTTCAGATACGCAGTATTTT
many	TRBV20-1	TRBJ1-2	.	CSARRGVTNYGYTF	TGCAGTGCTAGACGGGGGGTAACCAACTATGGCTACACCTTC
.	TRBV2	TRBJ1-4	TRBD1	CASSIPGQGTEKLFF	TGTGCCAGCAGTATCCCGGGACAGGGTACCGAAAAACTGTTTTTT
few	TRBV19	TRBJ2-1	TRBD1	CASSIDDRGANNEQFF	TGTGCCAGTAGTATAGACGACAGGGGGGCGAACAATGAGCAGTTCTTC
many	TRBV20-1	TRBJ2-7	TRBD2	CSASIREVTYEQYF	TGCAGTGCTTCGATCCGGGAGGTGACCTACGAGCAGTACTTC
many	TRBV5-1	TRBJ2-7	TRBD1	CASSFNSGQGQYF	TGCGCCAGCAGCTTCAACTCCGGACAGGGGCAATACTTC
.	TRBV30	TRBJ1-3	.	CAWRTWSGNSGNTIYF	TGTGCCTGGAGGACGTGGAGTGGAAACTCTGGAAACACCATATATTTT
many	TRBV29-1	TRBJ2-6	.	CSGVLGGIGVLTF	TGCAGCGGGGTGTTAGGGGGGATAGGCGTCCTGACTTTC